These 7 T cell receptor beta chains came from one sample sequenced in a study of PD-L1 blockade in urothelial cancer. Time point in this sample: pretreatment peripheral blood. Profiled with immunoSEQ multiplex PCR; TCRdb holds only in-frame clones, not every one. There are around 100,000 clones in the sample; around 87% occur only once, and 2% to 2.5% lies in the top ten. Sequences were derived from PBMCs, sampled around atezolizumab (anti-PD-L1) treatment. These receptors all come from a man between 60 and 70 years old with urothelial cancer.

This chain uses TRBV5-4 with TRBJ2-2; 9 nucleotides align to TRBD2. V gave up 4 bases and J gave up 8 bases; unmatched junction bases: 15. The CDR3 sequence is 17 residues long. Germline V gene lookup returns CDR1 SGHNT and CDR2 YYREEE (reference sequence). CDR3 coding DNA: TGTGCCAGCAGCGGCGGGGGGGCTAGCGGGACCGGAGGGGAGCTGTTTTTT. Translating it yields CASSGGGASGTGGELFF.

The J gene is TRBJ2-7, the V gene TRBV4-2, with 11 bases identical to TRBD2. Germline V gene sequence: CDR1 LGHNA, CDR2 YNFKEQ. Trimming cost V 2 bases and J 1 base; bases outside gene matches: 1. The CDR3 spans 15 residues. The CDR3 loop is CASSQTSGGSYEQYF. The CDR3 bases are TGTGCCAGCAGCCAAACTAGCGGGGGATCCTACGAGCAGTACTTC.

This chain joins TRBV6-5 and TRBJ2-5; 9 nucleotides line up with TRBD2. In germline, CDR1 is MNHEY, CDR2 SVGAGI. The CDR3 has 15 amino acids. Trimming at V came to 2 bases and at J to 2 bases, leaving 3 bases not matched to a gene. The CDR3 nucleotides are TGTGCCAGCAGTTACACGAGCGGGGGGCAAGAGACCCAGTACTTC. It encodes CASSYTSGGQETQYF.

The rearrangement links TRBV28 to TRBJ2-7, with TRBD2 identical over 8 bases. The junction had 6 bases not matched to a gene; V was cut back by 6 bases and J by 2 bases. The CDR3 covers 14 residues. CDR1 and CDR2 (germline): MDHEN, SYDVKM. CDR3 residues: CASRKPGGPYEQYF. The CDR3 DNA reads as TGTGCCAGCAGAAAACCGGGGGGGCCCTACGAGCAGTACTTC.

The chain joins TRBV6-7 to TRBJ2-7; 11 bases agree with TRBD1. TRBV6-7 is given ORF status, its function remaining uncertain. This CDR3 contains 15 residues. V lost 0 bases to trimming and J lost 5 bases; unmatched junction nucleotides: 3. Here the CDR3 reads CASSYSGQGGDEQYF. The DNA for the CDR3 is TGTGCCAGCAGTTACTCGGGACAGGGGGGCGACGAGCAGTACTTC.

The rearrangement joins TRBV9 to TRBJ2-4; 9 bases align to TRBD1. Germline loops: CDR1 SGDLS, CDR2 YYNGEE. CDR3 length equals 16 residues. After removal of 3 bases from V and 9 bases from J, the junction contained 13 bases not matched to a gene. The CDR3 sequence is CASSGGARDRDLIQYF. In DNA form, the CDR3 reads TGTGCCAGCAGCGGGGGGGCCCGGGACAGGGATCTCATTCAGTACTTC.

The rearrangement links TRBV6-1 to TRBJ1-1; 8 nucleotides agree with TRBD1. Germline loops: CDR1 MNHNS, CDR2 SASEGT. This CDR3 is 15 amino acids long. Unmatched junction bases numbered 8, after V lost 2 bases and J lost 6 bases. This CDR3 reads CASSEMVRGLAEAFF. CDR3 DNA sequence: TGTGCCAGCAGTGAAATGGTCAGGGGGCTGGCTGAAGCTTTCTTT.